One and the same sample provided the 4 T cell receptor beta chains below, sequenced in a study of blood T cell repertoires in COVID-19. Sequencing used immunoSEQ multiplex PCR; TCRdb keeps in-frame clones, though not all of them. The data contain roughly 290,000 clones, about nine tenths of them singletons. Material for sequencing was PBMCs or T cells enriched from blood (not recorded which). All receptors derive from a woman in her thirties or forties who had recovered from COVID-19.

The chain uses TRBV4-1 and TRBJ1-5, with D perhaps TRBD1 (5 bases). The CDR3 loop spans 15 amino acids. The germline V gene encodes CDR1 MGHRA and CDR2 YSYEKL. The V end was cut by 5 bases, the J end by 3 bases, with 14 bases between. CDR3 region: CASSFGNRNNQPQHF. The CDR3 DNA follows: TGCGCCAGCAGCTTCGGTAACAGGAACAATCAGCCCCAGCATTTT.

V and J are TRBV29-1 and TRBJ1-3, with D hard to call. CDR1 and CDR2 (germline): SQVTM, ANQGSEA. The CDR3 is 16 amino acids. V was clipped by 0 bases and J by 0 bases, with 12 bases between them. In DNA form, the CDR3 reads TGCAGCGTTGAAGATGCTCCGGGGTACTCTGGAAACACCATATATTTT. Its protein product is CSVEDAPGYSGNTIYF.

DNA for the CDR3: TGCGCCAGCAGCCCGGACAGGGCCTCCTACGAGCAGTACTTC. Its translation: CASSPDRASYEQYF. The chain has TRBV5-1 and TRBJ2-7, with 8 bases matching TRBD1. V trimming: 4 bases; J trimming: 0 bases; junction bases outside the gene matches: 3. The CDR3 runs 14 residues. Germline V gives CDR1 SGHRS, CDR2 YFSETQ.

This clone was seen only once. This rearrangement joins TRBV5-1 to TRBJ2-1; possible D gene TRBD1, 5 bases. This CDR3 spans 15 amino acids. The germline V gene has CDR1 SGHRS and CDR2 YFSETQ. Trimming removed 5 bases from V and 4 bases from J, with 16 bases in between. The CDR3 spells CASRLWGKSYNEQFF. CDR3 bases: TGCGCCAGCAGGCTATGGGGCAAATCATACAATGAGCAGTTCTTC.